Below, one T cell receptor beta chain is given with its context. Its antigen is unknown. Some clones are missing from TCRdb's copy, which holds only in-frame ones; the method was immunoSEQ multiplex PCR. The sample shows tens of thousands of clones, roughly 78% of them seen only once. This sample stems from a study of T cells after posttransplantation cyclophosphamide. Study-wide points: Later post-transplant blood repertoires were often dominated by donor CD8+ memory clones. Recipient CMV seropositivity and CMV reactivation strongly tracked TRB clonality.

The V gene end was trimmed by 5 bases and the J gene end by 6 bases; junction bases not matched to a gene: 7. The CDR3 is 15 amino acids. The germline CDR1 and CDR2 sequences are MNHEY and SVGAGI. Busulfan-fludarabine conditioning, marrow transplant, and cyclophosphamide on days +3 and +4 were administered. V is TRBV6-5 and J is TRBJ2-2; 9 bases agree with TRBD1. The clonotype originates from a female patient aged 40-50 years who received an allogeneic stem cell transplant from a related donor, was CMV-positive, and had no GVHD. The T cells may partly be graft donor cells. The specimen was CD4+ T cells sorted from blood, collected 1,700 to 2,000 days after a stem cell transplant with posttransplant cyclophosphamide. The CDR3 region has the DNA TGTGCCAGCAGTAAAGGACAGGGGCGGGCCGGGGAGCTGTTTTTT. Translated, it gives CASSKGQGRAGELFF.